A single sample gave rise to the 20 T cell receptor beta chains below, sequenced in a study of control samples from healthy donors and cancer patients. The table came from immunoSEQ multiplex PCR; TCRdb's copy has only in-frame clones and leaves some out. The table lists about 140,000 clones, under 95% of them singletons, with under 9% in the top ten. Material: blood. These receptors came from a man between 18 and 29 years old in good health.

The chain employs TRBV15 and TRBJ1-5; the match to TRBD1 covers 7 bases. CDR1 is LNHNV, CDR2 YYDKDF, per germline (reference sequence). V trimming: 5 bases; J trimming: 7 bases; junction bases outside the gene matches: 8. The CDR3 runs to 14 residues. The CDR3: CATSDDRDWQPQHF. DNA for the CDR3: TGTGCCACCAGCGACGACAGGGACTGGCAGCCCCAGCATTTT.

This chain uses TRBV3-1 (or the pseudogene TRBV3-2) with TRBJ1-4, with TRBD1 as a possible D gene (5 bases). The CDR3 consists of 15 residues. CDR1 is LGHDT, CDR2 YNNKEL, per germline (reference sequence). Trimming shortened V by 0 bases and J by 5 bases, and 10 bases separated the two germline ends. The chain's CDR3 is CASSQDPGGNEKLFF. The CDR3 region has the DNA TGTGCCAGCAGCCAAGATCCCGGGGGAAATGAAAAACTGTTTTTT.

In the case of this clone: Other DNA sequences in the sample encode the same CDR3. The chain uses TRBV18 and TRBJ1-1; the D is unclear. Germline CDR1 KGHSH, CDR2 LQKENI. Trimming shortened V by 3 bases and J by 1 base, and 6 bases separated the two germline ends. The CDR3 contains 13 residues. The CDR3 loop is CASSPTENTEAFF. The CDR3 DNA is TGTGCCAGCTCACCGACGGAGAACACTGAAGCTTTCTTT.

J is TRBJ2-7 and V is TRBV5-1, with D possibly TRBD1 on 5 matching bases. The CDR3 has 14 residues. The germline gives CDR1 SGHRS, CDR2 YFSETQ. V lost 2 bases to trimming and J lost 2 bases, with 11 bases between them. This CDR3 reads CASSLRQGTYEQYF. The DNA for the CDR3 is TGCGCCAGCAGCTTAAGGCAGGGAACCTACGAGCAGTACTTC.

The chain is built from TRBV27 and TRBJ1-2, with 7 bases that match TRBD1. CDR1 MNHEY and CDR2 SMNVEV come from the germline V gene (reference sequence). V was clipped by 3 bases and J by 7 bases; unmatched bases: 5. The CDR3 is 13 amino acids. In DNA form, the CDR3 reads TGTGCCAGCAGTTTTCTAGGACAGGCTGGCTACACCTTC. Amino acids: CASSFLGQAGYTF.

The chain has TRBV29-1 and TRBJ1-1; 10 nucleotides align to TRBD1. Germline CDR1 and CDR2: SQVTM and ANQGSEA. The CDR3 is 16 residues long. V was clipped by 3 bases and J by 7 bases; unmatched bases: 14. This CDR3 is CSVDSVGTGDPYEAFF. The CDR3 DNA follows: TGCAGCGTTGATAGTGTGGGGACAGGGGACCCCTATGAAGCTTTCTTT.

V and J are TRBV2 and TRBJ1-2, with unresolved D. There are 9 residues in the CDR3. CDR1 is SNHLY, CDR2 FYNNEI, per germline. Trimming removed 7 bases from V and 12 bases from J, with 9 bases in between. CDR3 residues: CASKGSHTF. For the CDR3, the DNA is TGTGCCAGCAAAGGCAGTCACACCTTC.

The chain links TRBV6-2 or TRBV6-3 to TRBJ2-1; 12 bases map to TRBD2. The germline CDR1 and CDR2 sequences are MNHEY and SVGEGT. Trimming at V came to 4 bases and at J to 4 bases, leaving 8 bases not matched to a gene. CDR3 size: 17 residues. CDR3 region: CASSSLTSGGIYNEQFF. In DNA form, the CDR3 reads TGTGCCAGCAGTTCCCTGACTAGCGGGGGAATATACAATGAGCAGTTCTTC.

The V and J genes are TRBV19 and TRBJ1-6; the D is unclear. The V and J ends lost 6 bases and 14 bases respectively, with 20 bases between them. Germline V gene data show CDR1 as LNHDA and CDR2 as SQIVND (reference sequence). The CDR3 is 14 residues long. CDR3 sequence reads: CASRAASSGSSLHF. The CDR3 region has the DNA TGTGCCAGTAGAGCAGCCTCCTCGGGAAGCTCCCTCCACTTT.

The chain employs TRBV11-2 and TRBJ2-7; 8 bases are a match to TRBD2. This CDR3 has 12 residues. The junction had 0 bases not matched to a gene; V was cut back by 5 bases and J by 3 bases. Looked up from germline, CDR1 is SGHAT and CDR2 is FQNNGV. Here the CDR3 reads CASSREGYEQYF. CDR3 in DNA: TGTGCCAGCAGCCGGGAGGGCTACGAGCAGTACTTC.

DNA for the CDR3: TGCGCCAGCAGTGAAGGGACAGATCAAGAGACCCAGTACTTC. Translation gives CASSEGTDQETQYF. The rearrangement links TRBV10-1 to TRBJ2-5; 7 bases line up with TRBD1. CDR3 length: 14 amino acids. In germline, CDR1 is WNHNN, CDR2 SYGVQD (reference sequence). The J segment lost 2 bases and the V segment lost 3 bases, leaving 3 bases of the junction unmatched.

This clone was seen only a few times. V and J are TRBV7-2 and TRBJ2-7; no firm D call. This CDR3 has 12 amino acids. CDR1 is SGHTA, CDR2 FQGNSA, per germline. V lost 0 bases, J lost 2 bases, and 2 bases lay in between. This CDR3 reads CASSLATYEQYF. CDR3 DNA: TGTGCCAGCAGCTTAGCGACCTACGAGCAGTACTTC.

The V and J genes are TRBV4-3 and TRBJ2-3, with TRBD2 matching 9 bases. The CDR3 runs 15 residues. The germline V gene encodes CDR1 LGHNA and CDR2 YSLEER. With 4 bases clipped from V and 1 base from J, the junction kept 3 bases outside the gene matches. The CDR3 loop reads CASSRSSGGTDTQYF. The CDR3 bases are TGCGCCAGCAGCCGTTCTAGCGGGGGCACAGATACGCAGTATTTT.

For the CDR3, the DNA is TGTGCCAGCAGTTTAATCGGCGGGCTCGGAGAGCAGTACTTC. It yields the protein CASSLIGGLGEQYF. The gene calls are TRBV27 and TRBJ2-7; weak D call: TRBD2 (5 bases). The CDR3 loop spans 14 amino acids. V lost 2 bases and J lost 7, with 15 bases in between. The germline CDR1 and CDR2 sequences are MNHEY and SMNVEV (reference sequence).

The rearrangement links TRBV20-1 to TRBJ2-7; 7 bases align to TRBD2. The CDR3 has 11 residues. With V trimmed by 7 bases and J by 4 bases, 4 bases remained unmatched. The V gene's germline CDR1 is DFQATT and CDR2 SNEGSKA (reference sequence). Here the CDR3 DNA reads TGCAGTGTTTCAGCGGGGTACGAGCAGTACTTC. Protein sequence: CSVSAGYEQYF.

The rearrangement joins TRBV2 to TRBJ2-1; D uncertain. The CDR3 is made up of 10 amino acids. The germline V and J ends were trimmed by 8 bases and 5 bases, with 4 bases remaining between them. Germline assignment: CDR1 SNHLY and CDR2 FYNNEI. CDR3 nucleotides: TGTGCCAGCGTTGACAATGAGCAGTTCTTC. This encodes CASVDNEQFF.

This chain uses TRBV19 with TRBJ2-2; D gene ambiguous. This CDR3 is 13 amino acids long. Trimming removed 8 bases at V and 1 base at J, with 8 bases between. Germline values: CDR1 LNHDA, CDR2 SQIVND (reference sequence). The CDR3 DNA reads as TGTGCCAGTTCGGCCTTGAACACCGGGGAGCTGTTTTTT. It specifies CASSALNTGELFF.

V and J are TRBV28 and TRBJ1-4; D is uncertain. V was trimmed by 5 bases and J by 4 bases, leaving 17 bases between them. The V gene's germline CDR1 is MDHEN and CDR2 SYDVKM. This CDR3 region has 16 residues. CDR3 sequence: CASSAHIQFRNEKLFF. Written as DNA, the CDR3 is TGTGCCAGCAGTGCACATATACAGTTTCGTAATGAAAAACTGTTTTTT.

The chain carries TRBV10-1 and TRBJ1-4, with a weak D call TRBD1 (5 bases). Germline CDR1 is WNHNN and CDR2 is SYGVQD (reference sequence). V was cut by 2 bases and J by 3 bases, with 13 bases left in between. The CDR3 sequence is 16 residues long. The CDR3 sequence: CASSEPTTASNEKLFF. The CDR3 DNA is TGCGCCAGCAGTGAGCCAACGACAGCCTCTAATGAAAAACTGTTTTTT.

This chain joins TRBV5-3 and TRBJ1-6, with D possibly being TRBD1 (5 bases). TRBV5-3 is placed among ORFs of uncertain function. The V end was cut by 1 base, the J end by 2 bases, with 13 bases between. CDR3 length equals 17 residues. The CDR3 bases are TGTGCCAGAAGCTTGCCAGGGCCCTTTACCTATAATTCACCCCTCCACTTT. It encodes CARSLPGPFTYNSPLHF.